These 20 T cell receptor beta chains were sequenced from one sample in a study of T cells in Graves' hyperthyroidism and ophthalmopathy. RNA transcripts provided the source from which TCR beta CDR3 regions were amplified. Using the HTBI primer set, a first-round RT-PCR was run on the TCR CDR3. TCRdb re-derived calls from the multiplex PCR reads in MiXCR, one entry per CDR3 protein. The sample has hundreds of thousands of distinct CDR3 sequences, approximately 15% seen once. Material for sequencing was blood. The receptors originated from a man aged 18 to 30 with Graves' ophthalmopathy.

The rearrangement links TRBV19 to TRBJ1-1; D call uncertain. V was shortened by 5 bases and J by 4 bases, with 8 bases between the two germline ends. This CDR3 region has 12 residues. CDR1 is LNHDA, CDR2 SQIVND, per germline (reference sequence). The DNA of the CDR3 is TGTGCCAGTAGTGACGGGTTCACTGAAGCTTTCTTT. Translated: CASSDGFTEAFF.

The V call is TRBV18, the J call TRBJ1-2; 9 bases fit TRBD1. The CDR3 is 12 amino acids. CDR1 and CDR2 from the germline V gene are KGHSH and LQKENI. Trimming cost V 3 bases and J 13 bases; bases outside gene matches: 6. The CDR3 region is CASSPDRGAVTF. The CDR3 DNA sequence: TGTGCCAGCTCACCGGACAGGGGAGCTGTCACCTTC.

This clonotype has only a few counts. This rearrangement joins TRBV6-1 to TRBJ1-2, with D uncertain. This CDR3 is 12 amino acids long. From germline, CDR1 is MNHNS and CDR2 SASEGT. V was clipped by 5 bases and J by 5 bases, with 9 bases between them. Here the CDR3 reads CASSPRAYGYTF. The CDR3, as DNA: TGTGCCAGCAGTCCCCGAGCGTATGGCTACACCTTC.

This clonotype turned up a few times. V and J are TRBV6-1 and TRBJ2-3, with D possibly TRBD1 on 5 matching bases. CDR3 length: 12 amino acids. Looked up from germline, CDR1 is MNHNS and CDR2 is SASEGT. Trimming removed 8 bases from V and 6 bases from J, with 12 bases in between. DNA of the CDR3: TGTGCCAGCTATCACCAGGGTGATACGCAGTATTTT. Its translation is CASYHQGDTQYF.

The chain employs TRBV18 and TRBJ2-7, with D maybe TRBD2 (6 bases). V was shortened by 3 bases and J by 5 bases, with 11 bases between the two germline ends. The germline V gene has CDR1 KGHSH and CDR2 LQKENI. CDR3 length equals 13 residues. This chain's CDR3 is CASSPLGRNEQYF. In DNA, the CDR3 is TGTGCCAGCTCACCGCTGGGGAGGAACGAGCAGTACTTC.

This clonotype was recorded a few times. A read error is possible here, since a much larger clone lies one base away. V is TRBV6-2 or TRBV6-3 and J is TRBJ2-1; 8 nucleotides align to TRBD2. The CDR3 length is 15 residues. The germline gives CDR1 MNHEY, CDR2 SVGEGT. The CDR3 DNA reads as TGTGCCAGCAGCCCCAGCGGGAGCTCCTACGATGAGCAGTTCTTC. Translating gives CASSPSGSSYDEQFF.

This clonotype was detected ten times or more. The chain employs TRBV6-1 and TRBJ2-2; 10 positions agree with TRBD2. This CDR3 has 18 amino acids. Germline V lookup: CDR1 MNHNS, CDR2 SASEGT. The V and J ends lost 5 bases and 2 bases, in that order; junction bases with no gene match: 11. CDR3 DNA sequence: TGTGCCAGCAGTCCCCCCATAGGACTAGCGGCAAACACCGGGGAGCTGTTTTTT. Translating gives CASSPPIGLAANTGELFF.

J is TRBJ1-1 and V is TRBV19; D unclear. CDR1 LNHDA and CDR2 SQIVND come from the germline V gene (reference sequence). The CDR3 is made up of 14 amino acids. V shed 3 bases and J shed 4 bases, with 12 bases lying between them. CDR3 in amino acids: CASSIHSGSTEAFF. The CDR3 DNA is TGTGCCAGTAGTATTCACTCTGGTAGCACTGAAGCTTTCTTT.

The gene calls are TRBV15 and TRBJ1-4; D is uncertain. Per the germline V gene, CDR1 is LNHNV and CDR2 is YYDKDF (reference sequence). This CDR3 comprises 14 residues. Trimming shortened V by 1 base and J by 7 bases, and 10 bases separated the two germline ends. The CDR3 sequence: CATSRVIQSEKLFF. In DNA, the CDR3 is TGTGCCACCAGCAGAGTAATCCAGTCTGAAAAACTGTTTTTT.

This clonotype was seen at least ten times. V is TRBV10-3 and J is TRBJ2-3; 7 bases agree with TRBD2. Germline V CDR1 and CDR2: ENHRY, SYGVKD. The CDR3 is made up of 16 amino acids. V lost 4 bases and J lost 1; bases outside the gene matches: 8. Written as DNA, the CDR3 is TGTGCCATCAGTGGAGGGAGCGGGGCTCGCACAGATACGCAGTATTTT. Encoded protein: CAISGGSGARTDTQYF.

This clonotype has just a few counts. DNA of the CDR3: TGTGCCAGCAGTCCAAGCGGTAGGGGCTACGAGCAGTACTTC. Residues: CASSPSGRGYEQYF. The chain employs TRBV27 and TRBJ2-7; D may be TRBD1 or TRBD2 (5 bases each). Germline CDR1 reads MNHEY; CDR2 reads SMNVEV (reference sequence). V was shortened by 5 bases and J by 3 bases, with 14 bases between the two germline ends. The CDR3 length is 14 residues.

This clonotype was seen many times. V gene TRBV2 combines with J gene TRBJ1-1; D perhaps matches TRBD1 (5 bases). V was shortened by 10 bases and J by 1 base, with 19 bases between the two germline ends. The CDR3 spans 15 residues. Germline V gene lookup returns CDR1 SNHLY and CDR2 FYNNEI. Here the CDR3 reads CANIIGRGGNTEAFF. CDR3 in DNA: TGTGCCAACATAATCGGAAGGGGCGGGAACACTGAAGCTTTCTTT. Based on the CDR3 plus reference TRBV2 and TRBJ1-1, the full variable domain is EPEVTQTPSHQVTQMGQEVILRCVPISNHLYFYWYRQILGQKVEFLVSFYNNEISEKSEIFDDQFSVERPDGSNFTLKIRSTKLEDSAMYFCANIIGRGGNTEAFFGQGTRLTVV.

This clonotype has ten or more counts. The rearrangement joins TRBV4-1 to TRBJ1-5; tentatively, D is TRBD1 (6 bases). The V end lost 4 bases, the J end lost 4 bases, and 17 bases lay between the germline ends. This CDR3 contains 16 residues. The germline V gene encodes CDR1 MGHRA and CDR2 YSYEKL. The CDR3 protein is CASSLNIDRPNQPQHF. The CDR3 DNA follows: TGCGCCAGCAGCCTAAACATCGACAGGCCAAATCAGCCCCAGCATTTT.

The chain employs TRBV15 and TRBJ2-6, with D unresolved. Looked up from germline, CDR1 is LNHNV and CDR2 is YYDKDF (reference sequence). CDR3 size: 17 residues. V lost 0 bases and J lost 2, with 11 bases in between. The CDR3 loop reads CATSRDRRITGANVLTF. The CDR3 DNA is TGTGCCACCAGCAGAGATCGAAGAATAACTGGGGCCAACGTCCTGACTTTC. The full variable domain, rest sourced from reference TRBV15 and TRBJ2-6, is DAMVIQNPRYQVTQFGKPVTLSCSQTLNHNVMYWYQQKSSQAPKLLFHYYDKDFNNEADTPDNFQSRRPNTSFCFLDIRSPGLGDTAMYLCATSRDRRITGANVLTFGAGSRLTVL.

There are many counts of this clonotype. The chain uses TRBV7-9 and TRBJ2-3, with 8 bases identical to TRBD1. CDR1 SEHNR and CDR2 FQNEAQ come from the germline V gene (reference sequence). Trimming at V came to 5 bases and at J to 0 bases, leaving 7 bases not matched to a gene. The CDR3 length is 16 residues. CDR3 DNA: TGTGCCAGCAGCCCACGGACAGGGCTCAGCACAGATACGCAGTATTTT. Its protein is CASSPRTGLSTDTQYF.

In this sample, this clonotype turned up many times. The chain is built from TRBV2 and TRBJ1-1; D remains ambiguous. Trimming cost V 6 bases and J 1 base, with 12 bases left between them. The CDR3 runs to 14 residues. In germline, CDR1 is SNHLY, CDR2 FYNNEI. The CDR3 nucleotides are TGTGCCAGCAGAGGTTTGCAGACGAACACTGAAGCTTTCTTT. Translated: CASRGLQTNTEAFF. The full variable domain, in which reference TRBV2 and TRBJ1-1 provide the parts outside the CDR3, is EPEVTQTPSHQVTQMGQEVILRCVPISNHLYFYWYRQILGQKVEFLVSFYNNEISEKSEIFDDQFSVERPDGSNFTLKIRSTKLEDSAMYFCASRGLQTNTEAFFGQGTRLTVV.

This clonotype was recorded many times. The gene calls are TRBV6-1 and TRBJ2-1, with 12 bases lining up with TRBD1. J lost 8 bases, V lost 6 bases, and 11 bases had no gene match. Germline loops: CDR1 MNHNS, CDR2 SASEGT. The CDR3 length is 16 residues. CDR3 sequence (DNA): TGTGCCAGCAGAGAGACCGGGGACAGGGGGCGGGATGAGCAGTTCTTC. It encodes CASRETGDRGRDEQFF.

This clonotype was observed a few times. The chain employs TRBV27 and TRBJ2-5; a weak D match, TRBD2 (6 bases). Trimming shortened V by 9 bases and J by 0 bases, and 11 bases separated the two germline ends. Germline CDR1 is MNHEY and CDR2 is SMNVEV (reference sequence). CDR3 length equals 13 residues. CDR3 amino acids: CASSREYQETQYF. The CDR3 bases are TGTGCCAGTTCCCGGGAGTACCAAGAGACCCAGTACTTC.

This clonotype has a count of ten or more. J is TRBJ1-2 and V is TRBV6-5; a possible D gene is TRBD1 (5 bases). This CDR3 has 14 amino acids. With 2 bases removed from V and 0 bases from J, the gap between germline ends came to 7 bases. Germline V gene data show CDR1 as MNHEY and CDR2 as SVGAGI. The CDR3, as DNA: TGTGCCAGCAGTTACGGGGGACCTAACTATGGCTACACCTTC. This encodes CASSYGGPNYGYTF.

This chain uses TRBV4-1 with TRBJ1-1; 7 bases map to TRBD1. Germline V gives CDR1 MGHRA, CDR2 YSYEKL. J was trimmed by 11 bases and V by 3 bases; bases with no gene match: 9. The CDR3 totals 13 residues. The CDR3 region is CASSHPDRPEAFF. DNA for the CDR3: TGCGCCAGCAGCCATCCGGACAGGCCAGAGGCTTTCTTT.